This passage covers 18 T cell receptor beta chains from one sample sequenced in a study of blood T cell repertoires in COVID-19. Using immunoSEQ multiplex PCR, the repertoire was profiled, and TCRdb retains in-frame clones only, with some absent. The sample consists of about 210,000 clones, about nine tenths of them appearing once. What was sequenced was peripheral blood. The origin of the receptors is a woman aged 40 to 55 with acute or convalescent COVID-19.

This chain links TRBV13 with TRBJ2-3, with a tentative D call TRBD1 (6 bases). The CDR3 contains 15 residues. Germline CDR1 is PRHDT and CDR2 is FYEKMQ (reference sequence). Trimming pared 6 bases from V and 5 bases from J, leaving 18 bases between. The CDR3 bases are TGTGCCAGCAGGCCCCTCTGGGGGCGACAAGATACGCAGTATTTT. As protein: CASRPLWGRQDTQYF.

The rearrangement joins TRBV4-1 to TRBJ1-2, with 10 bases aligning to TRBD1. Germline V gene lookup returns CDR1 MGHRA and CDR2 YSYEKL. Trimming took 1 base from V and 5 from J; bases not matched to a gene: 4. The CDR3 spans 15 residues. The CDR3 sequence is CASSQVGTGAYGYTF. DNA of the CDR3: TGCGCCAGCAGCCAAGTCGGGACAGGGGCTTATGGCTACACCTTC.

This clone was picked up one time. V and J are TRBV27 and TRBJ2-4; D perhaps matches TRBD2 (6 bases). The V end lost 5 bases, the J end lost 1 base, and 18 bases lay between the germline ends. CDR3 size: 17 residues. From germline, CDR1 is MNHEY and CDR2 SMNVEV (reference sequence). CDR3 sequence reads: CASSPLGTSSAKNIQYF. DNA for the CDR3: TGTGCCAGCAGTCCCCTCGGAACTAGCTCGGCCAAAAACATTCAGTACTTC.

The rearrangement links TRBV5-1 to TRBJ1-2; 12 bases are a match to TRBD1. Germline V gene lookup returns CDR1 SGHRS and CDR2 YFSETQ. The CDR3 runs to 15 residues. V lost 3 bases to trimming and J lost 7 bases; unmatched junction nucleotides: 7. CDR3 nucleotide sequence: TGCGCCAGCAGCTCTCCGGGACAGGGGGCTAGTGGCTACACCTTC. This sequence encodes CASSSPGQGASGYTF. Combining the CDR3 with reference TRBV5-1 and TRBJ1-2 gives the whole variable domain KAGVTQTPRYLIKTRGQQVTLSCSPISGHRSVSWYQQTPGQGLQFLFEYFSETQRNKGNFPGRFSGRQFSNSRSEMNVSTLELGDSALYLCASSSPGQGASGYTFGSGTRLTVV.

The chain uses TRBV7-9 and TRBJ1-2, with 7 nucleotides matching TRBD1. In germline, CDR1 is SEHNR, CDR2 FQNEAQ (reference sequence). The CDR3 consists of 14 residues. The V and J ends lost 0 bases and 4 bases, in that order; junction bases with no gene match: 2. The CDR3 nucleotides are TGTGCCAGCAGCTTAGCCGGGACAGTCTATGGCTACACCTTC. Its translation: CASSLAGTVYGYTF.

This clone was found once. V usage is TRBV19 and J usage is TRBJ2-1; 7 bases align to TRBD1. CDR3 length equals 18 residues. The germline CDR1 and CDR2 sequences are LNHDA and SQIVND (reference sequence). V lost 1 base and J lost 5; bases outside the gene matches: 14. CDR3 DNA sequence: TGTGCCAGTAGTATAGTTACAGGGGCAAGGTTAATCCACAATGAGCAGTTCTTC. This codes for CASSIVTGARLIHNEQFF.

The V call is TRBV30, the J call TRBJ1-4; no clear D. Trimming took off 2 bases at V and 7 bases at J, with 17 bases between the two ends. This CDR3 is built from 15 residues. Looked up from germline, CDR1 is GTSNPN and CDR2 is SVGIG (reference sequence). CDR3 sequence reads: CAWSSRLSLSEKLFF. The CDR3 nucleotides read TGTGCCTGGAGTTCACGACTCTCCTTGAGTGAAAAACTGTTTTTT.

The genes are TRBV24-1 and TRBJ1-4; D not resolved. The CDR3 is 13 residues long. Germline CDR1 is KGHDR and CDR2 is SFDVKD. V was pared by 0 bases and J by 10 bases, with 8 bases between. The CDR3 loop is CATSDLWEGKLFF. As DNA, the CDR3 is TGTGCCACCAGTGATTTGTGGGAGGGAAAACTGTTTTTT.

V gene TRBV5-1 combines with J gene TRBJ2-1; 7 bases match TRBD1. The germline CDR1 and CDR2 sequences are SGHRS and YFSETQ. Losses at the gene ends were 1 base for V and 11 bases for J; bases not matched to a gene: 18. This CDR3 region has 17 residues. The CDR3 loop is CASSLLRTGETPRKQFF. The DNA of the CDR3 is TGCGCCAGCAGCTTGTTAAGGACAGGCGAAACTCCTAGAAAGCAGTTCTTC. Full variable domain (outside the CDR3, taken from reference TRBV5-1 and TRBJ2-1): KAGVTQTPRYLIKTRGQQVTLSCSPISGHRSVSWYQQTPGQGLQFLFEYFSETQRNKGNFPGRFSGRQFSNSRSEMNVSTLELGDSALYLCASSLLRTGETPRKQFFGPGTRLTVL.

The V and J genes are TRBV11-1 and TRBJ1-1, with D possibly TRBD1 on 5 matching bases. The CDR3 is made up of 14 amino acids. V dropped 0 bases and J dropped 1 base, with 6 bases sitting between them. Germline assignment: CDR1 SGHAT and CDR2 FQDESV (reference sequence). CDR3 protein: CASSLAQANTEAFF. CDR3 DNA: TGTGCCAGCAGCTTAGCACAGGCGAACACTGAAGCTTTCTTT.

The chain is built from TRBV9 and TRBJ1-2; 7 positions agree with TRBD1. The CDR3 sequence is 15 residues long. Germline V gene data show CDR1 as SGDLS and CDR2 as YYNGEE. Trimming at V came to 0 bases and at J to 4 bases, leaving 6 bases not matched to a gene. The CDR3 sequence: CASSVGDRDFYGYTF. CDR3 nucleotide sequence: TGTGCCAGCAGCGTAGGGGACAGAGATTTCTATGGCTACACCTTC.

CDR3 protein: CAISGGAGTVNTEAFF. CDR3 nucleotides: TGTGCCATCAGTGGGGGAGCCGGGACTGTGAACACTGAAGCTTTCTTT. This rearrangement joins TRBV10-3 to TRBJ1-1, with D perhaps TRBD1 (5 bases). From germline, CDR1 is ENHRY and CDR2 SYGVKD. V shed 4 bases and J shed 0 bases, with 15 bases lying between them. CDR3 length: 16 amino acids.

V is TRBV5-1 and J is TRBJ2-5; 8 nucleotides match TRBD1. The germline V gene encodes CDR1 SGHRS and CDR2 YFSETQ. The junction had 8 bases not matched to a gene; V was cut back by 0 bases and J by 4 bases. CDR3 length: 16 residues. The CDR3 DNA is TGCGCCAGCAGCTTGGGCCCCAGGGGGCGCATAGAGACCCAGTACTTC. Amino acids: CASSLGPRGRIETQYF.

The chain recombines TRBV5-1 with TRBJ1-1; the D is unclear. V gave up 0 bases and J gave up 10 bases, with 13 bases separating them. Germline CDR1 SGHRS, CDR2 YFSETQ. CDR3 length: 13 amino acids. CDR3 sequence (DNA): TGCGCCAGCAGCTTGGATGCCTCTACCGGAGCTTTCTTT. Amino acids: CASSLDASTGAFF.

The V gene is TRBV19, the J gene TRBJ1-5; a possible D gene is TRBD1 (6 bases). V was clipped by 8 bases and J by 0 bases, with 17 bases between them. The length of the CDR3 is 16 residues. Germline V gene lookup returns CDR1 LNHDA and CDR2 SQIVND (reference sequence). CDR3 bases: TGTGCCAGTGGCCAAACAGGGCTCCCTAGCAATCAGCCCCAGCATTTT. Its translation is CASGQTGLPSNQPQHF.

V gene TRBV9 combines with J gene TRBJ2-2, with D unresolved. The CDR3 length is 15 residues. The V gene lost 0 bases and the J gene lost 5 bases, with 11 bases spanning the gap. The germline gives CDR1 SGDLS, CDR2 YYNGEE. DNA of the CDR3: TGTGCCAGCAGCGTAGGCAGTTTCTTTACCGGGGAGCTGTTTTTT. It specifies CASSVGSFFTGELFF.

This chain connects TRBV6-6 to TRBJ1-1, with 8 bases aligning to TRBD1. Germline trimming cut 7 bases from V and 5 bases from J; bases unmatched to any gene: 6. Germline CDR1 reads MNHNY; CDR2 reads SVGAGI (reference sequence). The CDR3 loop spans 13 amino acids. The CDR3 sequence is CASIDRGWTEAFF. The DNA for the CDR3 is TGTGCCAGCATCGACAGGGGATGGACTGAAGCTTTCTTT.

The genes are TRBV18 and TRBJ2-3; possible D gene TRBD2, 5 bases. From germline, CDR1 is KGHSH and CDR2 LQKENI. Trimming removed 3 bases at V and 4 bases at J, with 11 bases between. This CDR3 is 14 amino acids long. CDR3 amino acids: CASSPDLAADTQYF. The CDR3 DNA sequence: TGTGCCAGCTCACCGGATCTAGCTGCAGATACGCAGTATTTT.